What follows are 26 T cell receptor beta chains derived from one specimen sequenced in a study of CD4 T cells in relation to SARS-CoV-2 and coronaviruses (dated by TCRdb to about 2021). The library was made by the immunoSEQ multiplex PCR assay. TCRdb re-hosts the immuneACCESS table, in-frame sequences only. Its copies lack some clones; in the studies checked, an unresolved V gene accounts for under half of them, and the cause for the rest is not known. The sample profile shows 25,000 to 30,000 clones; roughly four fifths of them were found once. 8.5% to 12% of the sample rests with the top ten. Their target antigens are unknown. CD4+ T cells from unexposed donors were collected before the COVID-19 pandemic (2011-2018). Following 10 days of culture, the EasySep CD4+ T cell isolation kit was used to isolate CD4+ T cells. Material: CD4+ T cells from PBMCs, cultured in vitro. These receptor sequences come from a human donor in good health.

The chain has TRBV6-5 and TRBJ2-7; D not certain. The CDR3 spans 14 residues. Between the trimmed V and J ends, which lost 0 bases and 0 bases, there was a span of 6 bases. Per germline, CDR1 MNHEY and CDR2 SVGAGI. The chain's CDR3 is CASSYSGSSYEQYF. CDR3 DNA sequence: TGTGCCAGCAGTTACTCGGGCAGCTCCTACGAGCAGTACTTC.

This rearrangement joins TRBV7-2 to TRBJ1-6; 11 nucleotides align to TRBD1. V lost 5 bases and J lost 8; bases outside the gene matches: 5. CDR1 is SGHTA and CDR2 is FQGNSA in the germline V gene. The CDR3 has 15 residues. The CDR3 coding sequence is TGTGCCAGCAGCCTCCGGACAGGGGGCTATTCACCCCTCCACTTT. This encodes CASSLRTGGYSPLHF.

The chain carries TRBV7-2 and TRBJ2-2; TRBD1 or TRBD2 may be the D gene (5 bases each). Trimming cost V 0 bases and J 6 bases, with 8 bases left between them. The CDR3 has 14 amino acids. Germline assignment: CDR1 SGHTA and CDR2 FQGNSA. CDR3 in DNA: TGTGCCAGCAGCTTAGCGAGGGGCTCCGGGGAGCTGTTTTTT. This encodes CASSLARGSGELFF.

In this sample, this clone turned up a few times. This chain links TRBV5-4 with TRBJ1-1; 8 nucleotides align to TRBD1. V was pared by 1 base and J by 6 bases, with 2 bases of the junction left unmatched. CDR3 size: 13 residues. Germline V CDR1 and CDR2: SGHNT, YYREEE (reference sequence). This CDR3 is CASSLTGGAEAFF. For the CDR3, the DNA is TGTGCCAGCAGCTTGACAGGGGGAGCTGAAGCTTTCTTT.

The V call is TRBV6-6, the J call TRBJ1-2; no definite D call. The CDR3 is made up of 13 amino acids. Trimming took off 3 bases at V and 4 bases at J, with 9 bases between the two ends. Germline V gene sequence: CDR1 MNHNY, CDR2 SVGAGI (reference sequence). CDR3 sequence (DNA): TGTGCCAGCAGTTATGGCGAATCCTATGGCTACACCTTC. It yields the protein CASSYGESYGYTF.

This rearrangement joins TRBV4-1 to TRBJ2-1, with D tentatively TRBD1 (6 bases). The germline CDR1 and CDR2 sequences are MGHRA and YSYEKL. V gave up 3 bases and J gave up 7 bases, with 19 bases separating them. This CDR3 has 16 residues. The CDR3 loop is CASSQEHNRDGNEQFF. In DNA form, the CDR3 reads TGCGCCAGCAGCCAGGAACATAACAGGGATGGGAATGAGCAGTTCTTC.

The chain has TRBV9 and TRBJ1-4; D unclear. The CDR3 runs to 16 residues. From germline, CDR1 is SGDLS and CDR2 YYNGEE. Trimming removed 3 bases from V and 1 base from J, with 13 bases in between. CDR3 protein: CASSGPKGGTNEKLFF. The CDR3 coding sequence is TGTGCCAGCAGCGGCCCAAAAGGAGGAACTAATGAAAAACTGTTTTTT.

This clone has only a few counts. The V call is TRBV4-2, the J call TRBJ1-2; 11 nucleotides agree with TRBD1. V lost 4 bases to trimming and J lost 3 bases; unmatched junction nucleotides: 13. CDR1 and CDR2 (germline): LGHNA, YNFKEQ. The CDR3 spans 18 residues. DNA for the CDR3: TGTGCCAGCAGCCCTTACGCCGGGACAGGGGGTAGGGACTATGGCTACACCTTC. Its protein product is CASSPYAGTGGRDYGYTF.

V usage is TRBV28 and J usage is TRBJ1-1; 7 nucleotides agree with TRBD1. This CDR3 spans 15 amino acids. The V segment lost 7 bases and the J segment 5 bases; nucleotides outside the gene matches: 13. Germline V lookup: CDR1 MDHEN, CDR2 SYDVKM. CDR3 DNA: TGTGCCAGCATCCCAGGGGGTCAGGGGAAGACTGAAGCTTTCTTT. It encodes CASIPGGQGKTEAFF.

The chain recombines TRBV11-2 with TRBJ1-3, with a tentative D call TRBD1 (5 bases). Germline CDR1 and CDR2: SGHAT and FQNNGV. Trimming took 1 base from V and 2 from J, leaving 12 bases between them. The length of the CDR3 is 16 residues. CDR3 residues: CASSLVRGRTGNTIYF. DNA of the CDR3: TGTGCCAGCAGCTTAGTTCGGGGCAGGACTGGAAACACCATATATTTT.

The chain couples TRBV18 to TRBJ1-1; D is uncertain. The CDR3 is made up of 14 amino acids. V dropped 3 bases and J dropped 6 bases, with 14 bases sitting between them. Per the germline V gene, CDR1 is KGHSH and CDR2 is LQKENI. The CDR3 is CASSPQAPKAEAFF. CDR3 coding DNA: TGTGCCAGCTCACCCCAGGCGCCGAAAGCTGAAGCTTTCTTT.

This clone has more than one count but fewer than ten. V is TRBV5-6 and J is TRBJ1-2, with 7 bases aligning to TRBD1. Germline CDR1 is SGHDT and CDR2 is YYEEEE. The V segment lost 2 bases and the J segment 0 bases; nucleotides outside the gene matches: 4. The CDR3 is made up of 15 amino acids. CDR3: CASSLQGKTNYGYTF. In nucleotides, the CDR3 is TGTGCCAGCAGCTTACAGGGGAAAACTAACTATGGCTACACCTTC.

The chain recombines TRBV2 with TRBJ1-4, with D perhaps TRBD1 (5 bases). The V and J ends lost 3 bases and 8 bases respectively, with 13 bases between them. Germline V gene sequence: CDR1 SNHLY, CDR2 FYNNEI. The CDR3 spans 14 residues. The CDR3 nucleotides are TGTGCCAGCAGTGAGGGAGGGGATTGGGAAAAACTGTTTTTT. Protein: CASSEGGDWEKLFF.

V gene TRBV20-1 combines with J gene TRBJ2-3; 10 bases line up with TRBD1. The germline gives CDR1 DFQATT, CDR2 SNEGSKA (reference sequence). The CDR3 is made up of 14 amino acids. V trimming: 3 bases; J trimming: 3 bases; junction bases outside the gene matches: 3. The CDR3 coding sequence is TGCAGTGCTAGTTGGACAGGGGGAACAGATACGCAGTATTTT. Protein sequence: CSASWTGGTDTQYF.

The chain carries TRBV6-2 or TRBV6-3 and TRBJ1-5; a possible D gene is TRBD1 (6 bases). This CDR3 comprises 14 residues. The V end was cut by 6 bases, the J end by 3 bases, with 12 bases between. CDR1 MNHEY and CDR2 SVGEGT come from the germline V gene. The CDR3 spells CASSSTGNNQPQHF. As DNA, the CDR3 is TGTGCCAGCAGCTCTACAGGGAACAATCAGCCCCAGCATTTT.

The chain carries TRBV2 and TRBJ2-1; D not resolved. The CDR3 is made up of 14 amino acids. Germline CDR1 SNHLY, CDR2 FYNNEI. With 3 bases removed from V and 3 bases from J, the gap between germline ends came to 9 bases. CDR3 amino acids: CASSELARYNEQFF. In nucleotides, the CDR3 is TGTGCCAGCAGTGAGTTAGCCCGCTACAATGAGCAGTTCTTC.

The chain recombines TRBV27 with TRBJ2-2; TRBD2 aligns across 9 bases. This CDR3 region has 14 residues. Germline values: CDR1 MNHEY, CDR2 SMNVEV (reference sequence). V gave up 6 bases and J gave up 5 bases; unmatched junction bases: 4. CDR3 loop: CASRLAGRTGELFF. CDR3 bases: TGTGCCAGCAGGCTAGCGGGGAGAACCGGGGAGCTGTTTTTT.

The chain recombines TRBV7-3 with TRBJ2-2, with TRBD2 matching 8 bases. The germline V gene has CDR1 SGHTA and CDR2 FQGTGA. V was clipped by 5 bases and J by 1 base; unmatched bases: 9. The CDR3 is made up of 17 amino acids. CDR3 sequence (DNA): TGTGCCAGCAGCCCGAAGTCCCTAGCGGGGAACACCGGGGAGCTGTTTTTT. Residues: CASSPKSLAGNTGELFF.

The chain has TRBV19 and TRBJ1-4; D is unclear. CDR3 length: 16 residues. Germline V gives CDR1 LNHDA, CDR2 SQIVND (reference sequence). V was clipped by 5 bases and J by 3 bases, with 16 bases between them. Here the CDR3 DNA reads TGTGCCAGTAGTGACCTTCGCGGGGAGGCTAATGAAAAACTGTTTTTT. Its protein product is CASSDLRGEANEKLFF.

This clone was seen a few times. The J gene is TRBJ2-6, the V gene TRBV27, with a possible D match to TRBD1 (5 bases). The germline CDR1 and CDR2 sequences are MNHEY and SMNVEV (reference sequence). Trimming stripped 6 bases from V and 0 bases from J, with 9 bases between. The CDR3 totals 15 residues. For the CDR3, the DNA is TGTGCCAGCAGGCGGCAGGGCTCTGGGGCCAACGTCCTGACTTTC. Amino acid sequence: CASRRQGSGANVLTF. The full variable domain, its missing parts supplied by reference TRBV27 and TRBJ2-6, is EAQVTQNPRYLITVTGKKLTVTCSQNMNHEYMSWYRQDPGLGLRQIYYSMNVEVTDKGDVPEGYKVSRKEKRNFPLILESPSPNQTSLYFCASRRQGSGANVLTFGAGSRLTVL.

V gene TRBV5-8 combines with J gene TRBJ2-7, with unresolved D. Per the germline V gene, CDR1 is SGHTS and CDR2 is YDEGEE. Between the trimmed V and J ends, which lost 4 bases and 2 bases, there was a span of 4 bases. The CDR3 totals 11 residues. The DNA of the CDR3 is TGTGCCAGCAGCGGAGCCTACGAGCAGTACTTC. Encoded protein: CASSGAYEQYF.

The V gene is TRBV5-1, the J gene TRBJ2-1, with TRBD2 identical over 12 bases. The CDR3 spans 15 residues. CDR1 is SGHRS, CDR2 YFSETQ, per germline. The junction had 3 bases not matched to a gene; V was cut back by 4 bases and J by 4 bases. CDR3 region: CASSQTSGGYNEQFF. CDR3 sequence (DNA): TGCGCCAGCAGCCAAACTAGCGGGGGGTACAATGAGCAGTTCTTC.

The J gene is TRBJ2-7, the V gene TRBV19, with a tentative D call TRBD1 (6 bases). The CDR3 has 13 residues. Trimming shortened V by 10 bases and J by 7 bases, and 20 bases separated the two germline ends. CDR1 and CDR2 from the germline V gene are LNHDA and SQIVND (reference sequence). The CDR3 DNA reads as TGTGCCACCGCTAACGAGGGGGTAGGGGAGCAGTACTTC. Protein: CATANEGVGEQYF.

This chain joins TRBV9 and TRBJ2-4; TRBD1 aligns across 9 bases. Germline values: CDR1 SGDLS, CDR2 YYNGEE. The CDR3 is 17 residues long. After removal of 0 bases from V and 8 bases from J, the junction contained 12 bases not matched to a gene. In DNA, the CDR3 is TGTGCCAGCAGCGTAGATCCCCCCGGGACAGGGCGGGACATTCAGTACTTC. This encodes CASSVDPPGTGRDIQYF.

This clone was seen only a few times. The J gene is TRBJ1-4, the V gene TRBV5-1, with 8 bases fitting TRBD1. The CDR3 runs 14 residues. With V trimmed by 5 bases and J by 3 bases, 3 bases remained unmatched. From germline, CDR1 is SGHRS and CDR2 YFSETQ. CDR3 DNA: TGCGCCAGCAGGGGACAGGAGGCTAATGAAAAACTGTTTTTT. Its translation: CASRGQEANEKLFF.

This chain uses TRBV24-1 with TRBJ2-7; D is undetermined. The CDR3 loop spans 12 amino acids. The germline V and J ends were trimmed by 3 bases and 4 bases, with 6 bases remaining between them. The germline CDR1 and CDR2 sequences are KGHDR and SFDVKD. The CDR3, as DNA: TGTGCCACCAGTGATCTCCCGTACGAGCAGTACTTC. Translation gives CATSDLPYEQYF.